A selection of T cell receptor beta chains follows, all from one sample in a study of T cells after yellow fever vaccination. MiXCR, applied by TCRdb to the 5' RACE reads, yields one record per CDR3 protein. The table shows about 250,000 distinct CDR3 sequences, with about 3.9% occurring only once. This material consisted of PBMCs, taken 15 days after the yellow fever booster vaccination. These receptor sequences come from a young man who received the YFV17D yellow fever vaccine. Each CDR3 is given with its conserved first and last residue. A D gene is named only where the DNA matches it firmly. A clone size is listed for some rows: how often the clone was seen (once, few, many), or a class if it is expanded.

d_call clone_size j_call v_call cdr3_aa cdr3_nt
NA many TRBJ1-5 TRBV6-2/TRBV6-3 CASSYVIGVDQPQHF TGTGCCAGCAGTTACGTAATAGGGGTGGATCAGCCCCAGCATTTT
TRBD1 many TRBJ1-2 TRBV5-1 CASSQGQEVYGYTF TGCGCCAGCAGCCAGGGACAGGAGGTCTATGGCTACACCTTC
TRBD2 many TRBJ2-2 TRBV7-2 CASSRRLAGNTGELFF TGTGCCAGCAGCCGTAGGCTAGCGGGGAACACCGGGGAGCTGTTTTTT
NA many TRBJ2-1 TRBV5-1 CASSLAQIPNEQFF TGCGCCAGCAGCTTGGCCCAGATCCCCAATGAGCAGTTCTTC
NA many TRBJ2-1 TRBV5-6 CASSGDSLHAGSYNEQFF TGTGCCAGCAGCGGGGACAGCCTACATGCGGGGTCCTACAATGAGCAGTTCTTC
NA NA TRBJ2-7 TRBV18 CASSPVDTAHYEQYF TGTGCCAGCTCACCCGTGGACACCGCCCACTACGAGCAGTACTTC
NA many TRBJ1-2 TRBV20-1 CSAGGRADSYGYTF TGCAGTGCTGGAGGCAGGGCGGACTCCTATGGCTACACCTTC
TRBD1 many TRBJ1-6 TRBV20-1 CSARGQGDSPLHF TGCAGTGCGAGGGGGCAGGGGGATTCACCCCTCCACTTT
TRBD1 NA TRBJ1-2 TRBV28 CAISSTGVYGYTF TGTGCCATCAGTTCCACAGGGGTCTATGGCTACACCTTC
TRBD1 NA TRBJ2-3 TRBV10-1 CASSGQGSDTQYF TGCGCCAGCAGCGGACAGGGGTCAGATACGCAGTATTTT
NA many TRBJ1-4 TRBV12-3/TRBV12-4 CASSATGEEEKLFF TGTGCCAGCAGTGCCACGGGCGAGGAGGAAAAACTGTTTTTT
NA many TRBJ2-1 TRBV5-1 CASSYGRGSGNEQFF TGCGCCAGCAGCTACGGACGGGGGTCAGGCAATGAGCAGTTCTTC
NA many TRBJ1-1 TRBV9 CASTLMTNTEAFF TGTGCCAGCACTTTAATGACGAACACTGAAGCTTTCTTT
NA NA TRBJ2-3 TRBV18 CASSPLTSTSIDTQYF TGTGCAAGCTCACCATTGACGAGTACTAGCATAGATACGCAGTATTTT
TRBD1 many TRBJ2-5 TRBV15 CATSRGRTGAPETQYF TGTGCCACCAGCAGGGGAAGGACAGGGGCCCCCGAGACCCAGTACTTC
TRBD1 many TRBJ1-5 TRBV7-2 CASSWAGGSNQPQHF TGTGCCAGCAGCTGGGCAGGGGGGTCCAATCAGCCCCAGCATTTT
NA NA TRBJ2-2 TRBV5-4 CASSLGAAGELFF TGTGCCAGCAGCTTGGGAGCGGCCGGGGAGCTGTTTTTT
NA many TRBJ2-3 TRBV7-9 CASSLSPGDTQYF TGTGCCAGCAGCTTATCCCCGGGTGATACGCAGTATTTT
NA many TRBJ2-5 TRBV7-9 CASSLRSIQETQYF TGTGCCAGCAGCTTAAGGTCTATACAAGAGACCCAGTACTTC
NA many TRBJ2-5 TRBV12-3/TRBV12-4 CASSPDQGRGETQYF TGTGCCAGCAGTCCAGACCAGGGGAGAGGGGAGACCCAGTACTTC
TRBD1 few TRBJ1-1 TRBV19 CASSIGTGFNTEAFF TGTGCCAGTAGTATCGGGACAGGGTTTAACACTGAAGCTTTCTTT
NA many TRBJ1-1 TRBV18 CASSPPLVYREWGDYEAFF TGTGCCAGCTCACCACCGTTGGTTTACAGGGAGTGGGGGGATTATGAAGCTTTCTTT
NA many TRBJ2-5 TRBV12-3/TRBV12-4 CASSLGILTYQETQYF TGTGCCAGCAGTTTAGGGATTCTAACGTATCAAGAGACCCAGTACTTC
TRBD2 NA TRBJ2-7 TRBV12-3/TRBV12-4 CASSRGTSGGYEQYF TGTGCCAGCAGCCGAGGGACTAGCGGGGGCTACGAGCAGTACTTC
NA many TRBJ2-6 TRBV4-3 CASSQDLGSGANVLTF TGCGCCAGCAGCCAAGATCTTGGGTCTGGGGCCAACGTCCTGACTTTC
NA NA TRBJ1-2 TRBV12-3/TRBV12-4 CASSRSFGYTF TGTGCCAGCAGCCGGTCCTTTGGCTACACCTTC
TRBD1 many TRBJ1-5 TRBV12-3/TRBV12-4 CASGRDRHNQPQHF TGTGCCAGCGGCCGGGACAGACACAATCAGCCCCAGCATTTT
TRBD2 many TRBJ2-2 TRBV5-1 CASSLVTRGAYNTGELFF TGCGCCAGCAGCTTGGTAACGCGGGGGGCCTATAACACCGGGGAGCTGTTTTTT
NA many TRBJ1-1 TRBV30 CAWRSGSTEAFF TGTGCCTGGAGGTCAGGGAGCACTGAAGCTTTCTTT
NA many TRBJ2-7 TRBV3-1 CASSPSRAGPSSYEQYF TGTGCCAGCAGCCCCTCCCGAGCGGGCCCCAGCTCCTACGAGCAGTACTTC
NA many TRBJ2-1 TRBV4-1 CASSQEGTGLDNEQFF TGCGCCAGCAGCCAAGAGGGGACCGGGTTAGACAATGAGCAGTTCTTC
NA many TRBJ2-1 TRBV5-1 CASSSDGGSKFF TGCGCCAGCAGTTCGGACGGAGGGAGCAAGTTCTTC
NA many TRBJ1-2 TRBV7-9 CASSLTLAYGYTF TGTGCCAGCAGCCTAACGTTGGCCTATGGCTACACCTTC
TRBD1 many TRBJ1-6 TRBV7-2 CASSPRTGRSPLHF TGTGCCAGCAGCCCCCGGACAGGGCGTTCACCCCTCCACTTT
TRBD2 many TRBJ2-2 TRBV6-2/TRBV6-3 CASKQRGNGELFF TGTGCCAGCAAACAGCGGGGGAACGGGGAGCTGTTTTTT
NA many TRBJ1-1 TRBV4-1 CASSQGRHTNTEAFF TGCGCCAGCAGCCAAGGGCGACATACGAACACTGAAGCTTTCTTT
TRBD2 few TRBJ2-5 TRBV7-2 CASSTRLAGFQETQYF TGTGCCAGCAGCACGCGACTAGCGGGCTTCCAAGAGACCCAGTACTTC
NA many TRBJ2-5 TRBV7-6 CASSTRPAPLETQYF TGTGCCAGCAGCACCCGGCCAGCCCCACTGGAGACCCAGTACTTC
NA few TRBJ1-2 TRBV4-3 CASSQDSPPGVFLGYTF TGCGCCAGCAGCCAAGATTCGCCCCCGGGGGTCTTTCTTGGCTACACCTTC
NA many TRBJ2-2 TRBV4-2 CASSQDSTATLNTGELFF TGTGCCAGCAGCCAAGATTCGACAGCAACCTTGAACACCGGGGAGCTGTTTTTT
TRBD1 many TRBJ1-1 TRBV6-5 CASTPGTGVKKAFF TGTGCCAGCACCCCCGGGACAGGGGTAAAGAAAGCTTTCTTT
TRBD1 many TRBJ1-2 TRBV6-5 CASSPRDRGLLSYTF TGTGCCAGCAGTCCACGCGACAGGGGGCTTTTAAGCTACACCTTC
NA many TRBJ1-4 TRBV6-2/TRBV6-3 CASRGLGDREKLFF TGTGCCAGCAGGGGATTAGGAGACCGTGAAAAACTGTTTTTT
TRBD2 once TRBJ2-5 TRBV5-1 CASSVLGLAGETQYF TGCGCCAGCAGCGTACTGGGACTAGCCGGGGAGACCCAGTACTTC
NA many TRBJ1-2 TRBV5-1 CASSLGLSAAYGYTF TGCGCCAGCAGCCTCGGACTTTCCGCAGCATATGGCTACACCTTC
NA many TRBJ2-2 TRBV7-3 CASSLNPTDTGELFF TGTGCCAGCAGCTTAAATCCCACGGACACCGGGGAGCTGTTTTTT
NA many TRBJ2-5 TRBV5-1 CASTSGGSRGETQYF TGCGCCAGCACCTCCGGGGGATCCCGTGGAGAGACCCAGTACTTC
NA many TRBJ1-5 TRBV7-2 CASSRPWRSPKSNQPQHF TGTGCCAGCAGCCGCCCATGGCGGTCGCCCAAGAGCAATCAGCCCCAGCATTTT
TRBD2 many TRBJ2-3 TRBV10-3 CAISVDGGGDTQYF TGTGCCATCAGTGTTGATGGGGGGGGAGATACGCAGTATTTT
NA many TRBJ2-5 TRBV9 CASSVEGRAREETQYF TGTGCCAGCAGCGTAGAGGGCAGGGCGAGAGAAGAGACCCAGTACTTC
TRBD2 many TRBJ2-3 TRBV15 CATSRSSHGGGTDTQYF TGTGCCACCAGCAGATCCTCCCACGGGGGGGGCACAGATACGCAGTATTTT
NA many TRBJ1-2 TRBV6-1 CASSDSGIIGYGYTF TGTGCCAGCAGTGATTCAGGGATCATTGGCTATGGCTACACCTTC
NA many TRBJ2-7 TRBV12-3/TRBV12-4 CASRQGYEQYF TGTGCCAGCAGACAGGGCTACGAGCAGTACTTC
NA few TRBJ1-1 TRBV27 CASTNTWGTEAFF TGTGCCAGCACCAATACTTGGGGGACTGAAGCTTTCTTT
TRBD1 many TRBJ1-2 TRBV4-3 CAKRITGQGQGNYGYTF TGCGCCAAGCGGATTACCGGGCAGGGACAGGGGAACTATGGCTACACCTTC
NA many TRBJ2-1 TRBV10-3 CAISPQGINEQFF TGTGCCATCAGCCCCCAGGGGATCAATGAGCAGTTCTTC
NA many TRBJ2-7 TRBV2 CASSDHGGNYEQYF TGTGCCAGCAGTGATCACGGCGGGAACTACGAGCAGTACTTC
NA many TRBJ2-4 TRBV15 CATSRVKDRNIQYF TGTGCCACCAGCAGAGTTAAGGACAGAAACATTCAGTACTTC
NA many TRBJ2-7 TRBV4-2 CASSSSSARHEQYF TGTGCCAGCAGCTCAAGCTCCGCGAGGCACGAGCAGTACTTC